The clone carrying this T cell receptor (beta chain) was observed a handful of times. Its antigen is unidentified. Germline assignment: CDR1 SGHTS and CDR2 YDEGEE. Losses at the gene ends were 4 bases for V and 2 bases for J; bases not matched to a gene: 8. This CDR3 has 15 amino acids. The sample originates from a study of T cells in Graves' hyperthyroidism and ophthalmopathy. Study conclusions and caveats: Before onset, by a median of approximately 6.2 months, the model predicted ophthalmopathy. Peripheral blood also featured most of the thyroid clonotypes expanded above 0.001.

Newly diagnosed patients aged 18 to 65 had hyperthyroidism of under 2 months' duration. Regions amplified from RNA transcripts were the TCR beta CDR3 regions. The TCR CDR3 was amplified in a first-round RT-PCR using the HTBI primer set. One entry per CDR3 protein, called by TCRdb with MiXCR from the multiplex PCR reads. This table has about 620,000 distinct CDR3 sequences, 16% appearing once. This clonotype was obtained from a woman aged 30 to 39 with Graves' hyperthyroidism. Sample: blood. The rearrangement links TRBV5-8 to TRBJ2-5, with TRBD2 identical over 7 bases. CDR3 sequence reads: CASSPRMGGQETQYF. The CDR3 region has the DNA TGTGCCAGCAGCCCCCGGATGGGGGGGCAAGAGACCCAGTACTTC. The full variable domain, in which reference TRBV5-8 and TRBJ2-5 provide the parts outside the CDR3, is EAGVTQSPTHLIKTRGQQATLRCSPISGHTSVYWYQQALGLGLQFLLWYDEGEERNRGNFPPRFSGRQFPNYSSELNVNALELEDSALYLCASSPRMGGQETQYFGPGTRLLVL.